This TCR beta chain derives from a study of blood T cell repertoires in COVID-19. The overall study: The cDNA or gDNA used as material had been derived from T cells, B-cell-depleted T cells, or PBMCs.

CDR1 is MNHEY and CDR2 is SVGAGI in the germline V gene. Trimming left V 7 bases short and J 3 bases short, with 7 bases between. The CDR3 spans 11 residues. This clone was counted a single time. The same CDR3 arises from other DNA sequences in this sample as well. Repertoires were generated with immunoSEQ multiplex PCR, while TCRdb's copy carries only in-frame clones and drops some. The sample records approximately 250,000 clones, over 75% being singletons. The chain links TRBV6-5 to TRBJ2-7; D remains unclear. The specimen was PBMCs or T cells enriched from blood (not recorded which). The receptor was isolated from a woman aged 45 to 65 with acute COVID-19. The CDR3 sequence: CASTSLYEQYF. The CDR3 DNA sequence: TGTGCCAGCACTTCTCTCTACGAGCAGTACTTC.